The sequence of this T cell receptor beta chain was determined in a study of OX40 agonist ivuxolimab in advanced cancers. This clone was recorded only once. This CDR3 comprises 14 residues. V dropped 3 bases and J dropped 5; count of bases not matched to a gene: 7. Germline CDR1 reads LGHNT; CDR2 reads FRNRAP. Data came from immunoSEQ multiplex PCR; TCRdb stores just in-frame clones and leaves some out. Among 55,000 to 70,000 clones listed, about 90% were seen once. The sequence was obtained from an adult with an advanced solid tumor such as melanoma, head and neck, liver or kidney cancer. Sequencing was performed on CD4+ or CD8+ T cells sorted from blood, taken in a trial of the OX40 agonist ivuxolimab. The V call is TRBV12-5, the J call TRBJ2-7, with 7 bases lining up with TRBD1. The CDR3: CASGFSTGRDEQYF. CDR3 DNA sequence: TGTGCTAGTGGTTTTTCGACAGGGAGAGACGAGCAGTACTTC.